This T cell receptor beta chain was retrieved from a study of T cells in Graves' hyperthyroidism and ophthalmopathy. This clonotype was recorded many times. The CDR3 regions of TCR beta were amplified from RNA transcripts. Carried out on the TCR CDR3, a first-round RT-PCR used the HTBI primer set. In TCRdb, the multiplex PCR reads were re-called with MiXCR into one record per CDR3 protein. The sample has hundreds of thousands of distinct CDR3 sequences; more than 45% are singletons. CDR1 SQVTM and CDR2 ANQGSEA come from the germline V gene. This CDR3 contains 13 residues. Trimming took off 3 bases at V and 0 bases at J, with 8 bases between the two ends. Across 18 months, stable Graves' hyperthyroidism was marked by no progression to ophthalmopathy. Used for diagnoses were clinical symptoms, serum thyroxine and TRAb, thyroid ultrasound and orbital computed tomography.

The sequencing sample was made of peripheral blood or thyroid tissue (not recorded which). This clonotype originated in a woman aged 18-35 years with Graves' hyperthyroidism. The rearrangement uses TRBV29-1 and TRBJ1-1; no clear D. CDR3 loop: CSVETGMNTEAFF. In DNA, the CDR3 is TGCAGCGTTGAGACGGGGATGAACACTGAAGCTTTCTTT.